The entry below gives a single T cell receptor (beta chain) sequence along with its context. Its antigen is not known. The entry originates in a study of cytomegalovirus exposure and HLA in healthy donors. Trimming pared 4 bases from V and 8 bases from J, leaving 14 bases between. The CDR3 contains 13 residues. Germline V gene data show CDR1 as LGHNA and CDR2 as YSLEER. 60 Vbeta and 13 Jbeta primers were used in PCR. Libraries were prepared by immunoSEQ multiplex PCR; TCRdb keeps only in-frame clonotypes and omits some of them. This specimen shows 150,000 or so clones; the ten leading clones hold around 1.2%. General study results and limits: Earlier results showed most TCR beta V segments being productive about 87% or about 30% of the time. Investigators reported around 150 TCR beta chains as tied to cytomegalovirus. By a later analysis, the bulk of CMV-associated TCR beta chains appeared HLA-restricted. Links to common viral pathogens appeared, in a later analysis, for several of the most significant clusters.

The sequencing sample was made of PBMCs. The chain has TRBV4-3 and TRBJ1-2; D might be TRBD1 (5 bases). This TCR came from a woman aged 55-69 years in good health and CMV-seronegative. The CDR3 loop is CASSRGGARGYTF. CDR3 coding DNA: TGCGCCAGCAGCCGAGGAGGGGCTCGAGGCTACACCTTC.